The entry that follows covers one T cell receptor (beta chain) sequence. The antigen is unknown. V shed 11 bases, J shed 5 bases, and the junction held 7 bases outside the gene matches. Germline CDR1 and CDR2: SNHLY and FYNNEI. The CDR3 runs to 13 residues. The data were obtained in a study of T cell responses to AZD1222 COVID-19 vaccine. Regarding the study as a whole: Spike-specific TCR depth and breadth grew after two AZD1222 doses. Mapped onto spike, vaccine-associated CD4 TCRs spanned it and were dominant at 160-218 and 743-854.

TCRdb's copy holds only in-frame clones and misses some; the assay was immunoSEQ multiplex PCR. The table lists around 120,000 clones, around 88% of them singletons. The sequenced sample was peripheral blood, obtained 28 days after the second AZD1222 dose. The TCR comes from an adult who received the AZD1222 COVID-19 vaccine. The V and J genes are TRBV2 and TRBJ1-3; TRBD1 matches 9 bases. CDR3 in DNA: TGTGCCCAGCAACAGGGGGCGAGAAACACCATATATTTT. Its translation: CAQQQGARNTIYF.